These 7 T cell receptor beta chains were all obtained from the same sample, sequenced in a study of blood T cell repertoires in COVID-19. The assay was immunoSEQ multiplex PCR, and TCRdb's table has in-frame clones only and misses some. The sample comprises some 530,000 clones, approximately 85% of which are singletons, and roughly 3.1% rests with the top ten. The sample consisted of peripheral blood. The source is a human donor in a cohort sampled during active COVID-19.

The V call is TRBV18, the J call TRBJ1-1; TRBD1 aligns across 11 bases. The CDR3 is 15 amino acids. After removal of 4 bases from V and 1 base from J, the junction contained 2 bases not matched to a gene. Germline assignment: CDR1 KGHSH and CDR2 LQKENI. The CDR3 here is CASSQDRGPNTEAFF. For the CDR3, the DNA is TGTGCCAGCTCACAGGACAGGGGGCCGAACACTGAAGCTTTCTTT.

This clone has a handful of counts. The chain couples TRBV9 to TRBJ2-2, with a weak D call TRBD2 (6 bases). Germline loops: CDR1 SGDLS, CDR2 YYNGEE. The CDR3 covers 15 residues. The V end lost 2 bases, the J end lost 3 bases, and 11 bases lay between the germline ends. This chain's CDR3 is CASSVRGSDTGELFF. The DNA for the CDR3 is TGTGCCAGCAGCGTTCGGGGGTCAGACACCGGGGAGCTGTTTTTT.

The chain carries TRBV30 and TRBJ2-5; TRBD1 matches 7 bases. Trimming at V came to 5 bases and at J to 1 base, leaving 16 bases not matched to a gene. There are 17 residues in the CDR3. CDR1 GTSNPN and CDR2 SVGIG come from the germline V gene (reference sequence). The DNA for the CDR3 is TGTGCCTGGGATCTGGGGACAGCTACTACCCCCCAAGAGACCCAGTACTTC. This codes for CAWDLGTATTPQETQYF.

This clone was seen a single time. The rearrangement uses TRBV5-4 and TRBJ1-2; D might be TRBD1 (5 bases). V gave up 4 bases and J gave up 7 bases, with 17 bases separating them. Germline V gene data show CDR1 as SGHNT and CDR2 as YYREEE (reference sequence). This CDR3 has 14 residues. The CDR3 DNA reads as TGTGCCAGCAGCCCCAGCCGGGGGTCGGGTGGCTACACCTTC. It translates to CASSPSRGSGGYTF.

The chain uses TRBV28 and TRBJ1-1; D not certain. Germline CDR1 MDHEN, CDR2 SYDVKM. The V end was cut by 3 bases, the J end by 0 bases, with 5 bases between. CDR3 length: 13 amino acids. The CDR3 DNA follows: TGTGCCAGCAGTTTGTACATGAACACTGAAGCTTTCTTT. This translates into CASSLYMNTEAFF. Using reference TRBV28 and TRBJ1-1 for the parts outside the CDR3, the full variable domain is DVKVTQSSRYLVKRTGEKVFLECVQDMDHENMFWYRQDPGLGLRLIYFSYDVKMKEKGDIPEGYSVSREKKERFSLILESASTNQTSMYLCASSLYMNTEAFFGQGTRLTVV.

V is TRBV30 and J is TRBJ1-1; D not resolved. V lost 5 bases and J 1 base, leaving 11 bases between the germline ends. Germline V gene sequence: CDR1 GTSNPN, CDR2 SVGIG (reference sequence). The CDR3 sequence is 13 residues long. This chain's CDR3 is CAWDPGRNTEAFF. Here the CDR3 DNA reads TGTGCCTGGGACCCCGGGAGGAACACTGAAGCTTTCTTT.

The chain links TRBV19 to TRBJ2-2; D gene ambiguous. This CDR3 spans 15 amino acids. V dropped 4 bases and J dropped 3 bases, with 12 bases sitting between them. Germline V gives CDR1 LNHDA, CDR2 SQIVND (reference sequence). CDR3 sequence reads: CASSTDMQDTGELFF. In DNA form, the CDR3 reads TGTGCCAGTAGTACCGATATGCAGGACACCGGGGAGCTGTTTTTT.